The sequence of this TCR beta chain was determined in a study of shared clonotypes between healthy human individuals. TCRdb's table, derived via immunoSEQ multiplex PCR, lists solely in-frame clones and lacks some. This sample has about 2 million clones, with roughly 94% found just once. Terminally differentiated effector memory CD45RA+ cells were left out of the naive CD8 fraction, which was CD45RO-negative and positively selected for CCR7. Donors, without exception, were Caucasian adults residing in Nashville, Tennessee. V was clipped by 4 bases and J by 0 bases, with 16 bases between them. Germline CDR1 reads MNHNS; CDR2 reads SASEGT. CDR3 length: 17 residues.

J is TRBJ1-5 and V is TRBV6-1, with D perhaps matching TRBD1 (5 bases). Sequencing input: naive CD8+ T cells sorted from blood. This TCR was recovered from a man aged 18 to 30 in good health. As DNA, the CDR3 is TGTGCCAGCAGTGCCAGAGATCAGGGATATAGCAATCAGCCCCAGCATTTT. This codes for CASSARDQGYSNQPQHF.